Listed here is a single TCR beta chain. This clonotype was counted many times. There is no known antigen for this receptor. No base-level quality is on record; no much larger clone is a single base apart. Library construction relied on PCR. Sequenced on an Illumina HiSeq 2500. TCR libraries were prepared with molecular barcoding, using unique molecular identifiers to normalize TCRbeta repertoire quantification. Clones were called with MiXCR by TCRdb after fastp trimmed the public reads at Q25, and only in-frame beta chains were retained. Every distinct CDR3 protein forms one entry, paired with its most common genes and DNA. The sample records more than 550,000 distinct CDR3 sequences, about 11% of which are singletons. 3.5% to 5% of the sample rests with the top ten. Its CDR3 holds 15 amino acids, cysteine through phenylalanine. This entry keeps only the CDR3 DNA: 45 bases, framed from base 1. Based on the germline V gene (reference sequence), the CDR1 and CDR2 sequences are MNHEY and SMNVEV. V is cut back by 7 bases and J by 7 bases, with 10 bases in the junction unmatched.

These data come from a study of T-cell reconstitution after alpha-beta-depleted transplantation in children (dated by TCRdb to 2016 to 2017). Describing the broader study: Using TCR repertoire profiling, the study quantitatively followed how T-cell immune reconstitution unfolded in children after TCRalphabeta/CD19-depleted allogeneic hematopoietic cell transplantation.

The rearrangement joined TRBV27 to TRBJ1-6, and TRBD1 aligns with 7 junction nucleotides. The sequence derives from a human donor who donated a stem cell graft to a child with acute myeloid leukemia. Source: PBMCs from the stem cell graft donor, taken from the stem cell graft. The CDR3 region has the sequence CASTQTGLGNSPLHF. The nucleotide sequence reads TGTGCCAGCACCCAGACAGGGTTGGGGAATTCACCCCTCCACTTT.